These 17 T cell receptor beta chains originate from one sample sequenced in a study of early T cells in non-severe SARS-CoV-2 infection. TCRdb reprocessed the 5' RACE reads via MiXCR and lists one record per CDR3 protein. The table has about 55,000 distinct CDR3 sequences, under 7.5% seen once. Here the sequenced sample was whole blood, taken at baseline. The receptors shown here come from an adult who was a healthcare worker with PCR-confirmed SARS-CoV-2 infection or an uninfected control (not recorded which).

This clonotype was seen at least ten times. The V and J genes are TRBV28 and TRBJ2-7; D is perhaps TRBD2 (6 bases). This CDR3 contains 14 residues. The germline gives CDR1 MDHEN, CDR2 SYDVKM. Between the trimmed V and J ends, which lost 6 bases and 4 bases, there was a span of 16 bases. The CDR3 spells CASRAPGVVYEQYF. Here the CDR3 DNA reads TGTGCCAGCAGGGCCCCGGGGGTGGTGTACGAGCAGTACTTC.

This clonotype was counted a few times. CDR3 bases: TGTGCCAGCAGCCATGAGCCGGCGGACACAGATACGCAGTATTTT. Its protein product is CASSHEPADTDTQYF. The V call is TRBV4-2, the J call TRBJ2-3; unclear D gene. This CDR3 is 15 amino acids long. The ends were cut back, 3 bases at V and 2 bases at J, with 12 bases in the middle. Germline CDR1 and CDR2: LGHNA and YNFKEQ.

This clonotype showed up many times. The chain has TRBV15 and TRBJ1-5; no clear D. The CDR3 loop spans 13 amino acids. Trimming cost V 1 base and J 5 bases, with 6 bases left between them. In germline, CDR1 is LNHNV, CDR2 YYDKDF (reference sequence). The CDR3 bases are TGTGCCACCAGCAGAGTCGATGATCAGCCCCAGCATTTT. It translates to CATSRVDDQPQHF.

This clonotype was seen many times. The gene calls are TRBV28 and TRBJ1-1, with TRBD1 as a possible D gene (6 bases). CDR1 is MDHEN, CDR2 SYDVKM, per germline. The CDR3 is made up of 13 amino acids. V was clipped by 3 bases and J by 2 bases, with 7 bases between them. In DNA, the CDR3 is TGTGCCAGCAGTTTGGGGGGCAACACTGAAGCTTTCTTT. This translates into CASSLGGNTEAFF. The full variable domain, completed using reference TRBV28 and TRBJ1-1, is DVKVTQSSRYLVKRTGEKVFLECVQDMDHENMFWYRQDPGLGLRLIYFSYDVKMKEKGDIPEGYSVSREKKERFSLILESASTNQTSMYLCASSLGGNTEAFFGQGTRLTVV.

There are many counts of this clonotype. CDR3 nucleotide sequence: TGTGCTAGTGGTTTGGGCTACAATGAGCAGTTCTTC. Protein sequence: CASGLGYNEQFF. The rearrangement links TRBV12-5 to TRBJ2-1; D not resolved. The CDR3 length is 12 residues. Germline V gene lookup returns CDR1 LGHNT and CDR2 FRNRAP. Deletions cut 1 base from V and 3 bases from J, with 1 base between.

To note about this clonotype: A read error may account for a junction end that differs from germline. The genes are TRBV12-3 or TRBV12-4 and TRBJ2-2; maybe TRBD1 (6 bases). This CDR3 spans 15 amino acids. The DNA for the CDR3 is TGTGCCAGCAGTTCCCCAGGGGCGAACGCCGGGGAGCTGTTTTTT. It codes for CASSSPGANAGELFF.

This clonotype was counted ten times or more. The chain carries TRBV12-3 or TRBV12-4 and TRBJ2-1; TRBD2 matches at 8 bases. The CDR3 runs to 17 residues. V trimming: 6 bases; J trimming: 4 bases; junction bases outside the gene matches: 14. In nucleotides, the CDR3 is TGTGCCAGCAGCCCTCCTACCGGGAGGGGCCGGTACAATGAGCAGTTCTTC. This translates into CASSPPTGRGRYNEQFF.

This clonotype was found many times. The chain has TRBV6-2 or TRBV6-3 and TRBJ2-4, with D perhaps TRBD1 (6 bases). V lost 5 bases, J lost 1 base, and 9 bases lay in between. Germline V gene lookup returns CDR1 MNHEY and CDR2 SVGEGT. The CDR3 sequence is 14 residues long. The DNA for the CDR3 is TGTGCCAGCAGTGCCGACAGGGCCAAAAACATTCAGTACTTC. Its translation is CASSADRAKNIQYF.

This clonotype was observed many times. This chain uses TRBV9 with TRBJ1-4, with 7 bases identical to TRBD1. The V gene's germline CDR1 is SGDLS and CDR2 YYNGEE. Unmatched junction bases numbered 11, after V lost 4 bases and J lost 8 bases. The CDR3 contains 15 residues. This CDR3 is CASSLSDRVEEKLFF. CDR3 DNA sequence: TGTGCCAGCAGCCTGAGCGACAGGGTGGAAGAAAAACTGTTTTTT.

The table lists this clonotype with many counts. The CDR3 DNA follows: TGTGCAAGTCGCGGCAGGGTCCCCTCGAACACTGAAGCTTTCTTT. Amino acid sequence: CASRGRVPSNTEAFF. The chain has TRBV12-2 and TRBJ1-1; the tabulated D call, TRBD1, remains unverified against the DNA. TRBV12-2 is deemed a pseudogene. The CDR3 loop spans 15 amino acids.

This clonotype has ten or more counts. This chain joins TRBV7-3 and TRBJ2-2; D uncertain. Germline loops: CDR1 SGHTA, CDR2 FQGTGA. CDR3 length: 14 residues. V dropped 5 bases and J dropped 6 bases, with 13 bases sitting between them. CDR3 DNA: TGTGCCAGCAGCCCTCAACTCAGCGCCGGGGAGCTGTTTTTT. Translation gives CASSPQLSAGELFF.

This chain joins TRBV9 and TRBJ2-7; D is ambiguous. The CDR3 length is 14 residues. From germline, CDR1 is SGDLS and CDR2 YYNGEE. V lost 4 bases to trimming and J lost 1 base, with 12 bases between them. CDR3 in DNA: TGTGCCAGCAGCCCCCAGGAACAATCCTACGAGCAGTACTTC. Its translation: CASSPQEQSYEQYF.

This clonotype was recorded a few times. V usage is TRBV30 and J usage is TRBJ1-5; D is ambiguous. Germline CDR1 is GTSNPN and CDR2 is SVGIG (reference sequence). V lost 0 bases, J lost 5 bases, and 8 bases lay in between. CDR3 length equals 13 residues. CDR3 nucleotide sequence: TGTGCCTGGAGTGTACCTGGTTATCAGCCCCAGCATTTT. Translated, it gives CAWSVPGYQPQHF.

This clonotype was seen at least ten times. One junction end disagrees with the germline gene, perhaps due to a read error. This CDR3 reads CAISEGSYQSQHF. DNA for the CDR3: TGTGCCATCAGTGAAGGATCCTATCAGTCCCAGCATTTT. This chain uses TRBV10-3 with TRBJ1-5; the D is unclear. Germline lookup yields CDR1 ENHRY and CDR2 SYGVKD. CDR3 length: 13 residues.

This clonotype was recorded at least ten times. The V and J genes are TRBV20-1 and TRBJ1-2; a weak D match, TRBD1 (6 bases). The V gene lost 5 bases and the J gene lost 7 bases, with 20 bases spanning the gap. The CDR3 consists of 14 residues. From germline, CDR1 is DFQATT and CDR2 SNEGSKA (reference sequence). CDR3 region: CSAATQDSSGGYTF. The CDR3 nucleotides read TGCAGTGCTGCAACCCAGGACAGTAGCGGTGGCTACACCTTC.

This clonotype was observed a handful of times. V usage is TRBV7-2 and J usage is TRBJ2-3, with a tentative D call TRBD2 (5 bases). Germline loops: CDR1 SGHTA, CDR2 FQGNSA. CDR3 length: 14 amino acids. The ends were cut back, 4 bases at V and 6 bases at J, with 14 bases in the middle. The CDR3 reads CASSSSDSWDTQYF. The CDR3 nucleotides read TGTGCCAGCAGCTCATCGGACTCTTGGGATACGCAGTATTTT.

V is TRBV19 and J is TRBJ1-2; D call uncertain. This CDR3 has 11 amino acids. V lost 3 bases and J lost 6, with 5 bases in between. Germline CDR1 LNHDA, CDR2 SQIVND (reference sequence). The CDR3: CASSMGNGYTF. The CDR3 DNA reads TGTGCCAGTAGTATGGGGAATGGCTACACCTTC.